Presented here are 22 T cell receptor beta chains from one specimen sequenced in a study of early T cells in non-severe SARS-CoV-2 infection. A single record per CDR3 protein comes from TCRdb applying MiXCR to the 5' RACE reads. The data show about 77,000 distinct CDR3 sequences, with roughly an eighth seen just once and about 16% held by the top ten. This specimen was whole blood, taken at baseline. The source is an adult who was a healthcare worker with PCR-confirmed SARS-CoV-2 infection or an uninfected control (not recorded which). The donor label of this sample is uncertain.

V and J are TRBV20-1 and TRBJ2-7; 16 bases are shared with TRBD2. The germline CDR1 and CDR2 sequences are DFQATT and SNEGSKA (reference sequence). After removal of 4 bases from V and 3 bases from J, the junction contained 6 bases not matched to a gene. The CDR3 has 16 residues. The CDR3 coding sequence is TGCAGTGCTATCTCGGGACTAGCGGGGGGGCGCTACGAGCAGTACTTC. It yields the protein CSAISGLAGGRYEQYF.

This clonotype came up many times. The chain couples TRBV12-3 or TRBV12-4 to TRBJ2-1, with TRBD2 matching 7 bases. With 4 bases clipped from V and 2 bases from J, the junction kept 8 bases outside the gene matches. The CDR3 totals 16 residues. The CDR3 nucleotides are TGTGCCAGCAGTTCCCGCGCTAGCGGCACCTACAATGAGCAGTTCTTC. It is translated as CASSSRASGTYNEQFF.

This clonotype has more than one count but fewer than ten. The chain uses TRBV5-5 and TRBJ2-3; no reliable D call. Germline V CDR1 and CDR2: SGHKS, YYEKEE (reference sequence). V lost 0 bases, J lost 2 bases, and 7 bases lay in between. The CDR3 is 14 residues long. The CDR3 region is CASSLVGFTDTQYF. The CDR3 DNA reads TGTGCCAGCAGCTTGGTGGGGTTCACAGATACGCAGTATTTT.

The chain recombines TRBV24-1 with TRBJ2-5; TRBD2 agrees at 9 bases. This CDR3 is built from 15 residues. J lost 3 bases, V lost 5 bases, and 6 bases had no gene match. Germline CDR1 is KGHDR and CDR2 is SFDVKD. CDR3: CATSGRLAEKETQYF. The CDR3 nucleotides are TGTGCCACCAGTGGTCGACTAGCGGAAAAAGAGACCCAGTACTTC.

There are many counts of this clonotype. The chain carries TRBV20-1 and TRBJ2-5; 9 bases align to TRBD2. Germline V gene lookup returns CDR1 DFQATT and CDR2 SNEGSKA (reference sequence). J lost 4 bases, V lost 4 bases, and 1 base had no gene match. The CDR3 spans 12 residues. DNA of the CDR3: TGCAGTGCTATAGCGGGAGTAGAGACCCAGTACTTC. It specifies CSAIAGVETQYF.

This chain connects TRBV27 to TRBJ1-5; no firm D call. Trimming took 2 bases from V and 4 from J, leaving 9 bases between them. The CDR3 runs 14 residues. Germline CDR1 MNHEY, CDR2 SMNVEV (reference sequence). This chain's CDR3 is CASSLNVWNQPQHF. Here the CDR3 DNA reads TGTGCCAGCAGTTTAAACGTCTGGAATCAGCCCCAGCATTTT.

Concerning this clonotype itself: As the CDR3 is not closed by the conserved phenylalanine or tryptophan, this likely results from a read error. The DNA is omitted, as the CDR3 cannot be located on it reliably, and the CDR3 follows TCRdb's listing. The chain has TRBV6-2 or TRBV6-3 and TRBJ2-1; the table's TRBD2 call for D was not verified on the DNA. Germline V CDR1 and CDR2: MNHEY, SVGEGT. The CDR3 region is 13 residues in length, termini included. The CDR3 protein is CASSYSASGGDTL.

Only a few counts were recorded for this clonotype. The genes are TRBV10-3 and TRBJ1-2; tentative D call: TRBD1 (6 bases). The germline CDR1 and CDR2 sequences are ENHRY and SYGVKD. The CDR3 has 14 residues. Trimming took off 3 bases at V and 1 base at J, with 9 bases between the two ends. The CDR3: CAISEQGGNYGYTF. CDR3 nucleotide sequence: TGTGCCATCAGTGAACAGGGAGGTAACTATGGCTACACCTTC.

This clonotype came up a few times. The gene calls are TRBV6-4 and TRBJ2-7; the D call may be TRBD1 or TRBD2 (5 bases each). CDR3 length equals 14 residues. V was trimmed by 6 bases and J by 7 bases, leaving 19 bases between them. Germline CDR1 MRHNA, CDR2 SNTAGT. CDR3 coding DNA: TGTGCCAGCAGCCGGGACGGTGCTGGCGTGGAGCAGTACTTC. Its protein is CASSRDGAGVEQYF.

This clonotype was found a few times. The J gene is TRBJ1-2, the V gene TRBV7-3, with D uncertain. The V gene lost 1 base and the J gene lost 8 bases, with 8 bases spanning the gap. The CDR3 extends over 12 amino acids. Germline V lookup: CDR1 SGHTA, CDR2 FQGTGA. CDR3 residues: CASSLNPHGYTF. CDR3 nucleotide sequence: TGTGCCAGCAGCTTAAATCCCCACGGCTACACCTTC.

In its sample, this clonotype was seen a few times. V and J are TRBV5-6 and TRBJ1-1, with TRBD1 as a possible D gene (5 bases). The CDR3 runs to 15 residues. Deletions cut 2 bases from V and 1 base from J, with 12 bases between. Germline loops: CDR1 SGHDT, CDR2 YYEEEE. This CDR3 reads CASSLRGNGNTEAFF. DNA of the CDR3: TGTGCCAGCAGCTTACGGGGCAATGGGAACACTGAAGCTTTCTTT.

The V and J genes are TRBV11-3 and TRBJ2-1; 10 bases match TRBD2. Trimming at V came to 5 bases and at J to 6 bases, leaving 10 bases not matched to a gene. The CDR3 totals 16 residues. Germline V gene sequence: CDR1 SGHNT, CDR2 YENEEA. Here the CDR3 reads CASSLRAGGPGNEQFF. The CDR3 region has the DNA TGTGCCAGCAGCCTCCGAGCGGGAGGGCCGGGCAATGAGCAGTTCTTC.

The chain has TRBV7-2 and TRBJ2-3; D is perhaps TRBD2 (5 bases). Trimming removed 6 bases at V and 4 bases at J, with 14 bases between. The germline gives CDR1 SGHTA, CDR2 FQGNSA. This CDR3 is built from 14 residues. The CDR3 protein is CASRRRAKADTQYF. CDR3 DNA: TGTGCCAGCAGAAGGCGGGCTAAGGCAGATACGCAGTATTTT.

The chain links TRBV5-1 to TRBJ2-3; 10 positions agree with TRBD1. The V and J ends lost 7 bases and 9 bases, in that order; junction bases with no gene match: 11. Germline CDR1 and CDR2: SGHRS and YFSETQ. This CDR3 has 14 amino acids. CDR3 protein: CASLIGTGDRTQYF. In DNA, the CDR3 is TGCGCCAGCCTCATAGGGACAGGGGATAGGACGCAGTATTTT.

The CDR3 bases are TGTGCCAGCAGGGTACGACAGGGTGCCACCGGGGAGCTGTTTTTT. It translates to CASRVRQGATGELFF. The chain couples TRBV2 to TRBJ2-2, with 7 bases identical to TRBD1. Germline loops: CDR1 SNHLY, CDR2 FYNNEI. Losses at the gene ends were 6 bases for V and 4 bases for J; bases not matched to a gene: 8. There are 15 residues in the CDR3.

CDR3 protein: CASSLAGSRLDTQYF. The CDR3 nucleotides read TGTGCCAGCAGTTTAGCGGGAAGTCGGTTAGATACGCAGTATTTT. V is TRBV27 and J is TRBJ2-3, with TRBD2 as a possible D gene (6 bases). This CDR3 is 15 amino acids long. Between the trimmed V and J ends, which lost 2 bases and 5 bases, there was a span of 14 bases. CDR1 and CDR2 (germline): MNHEY, SMNVEV (reference sequence).

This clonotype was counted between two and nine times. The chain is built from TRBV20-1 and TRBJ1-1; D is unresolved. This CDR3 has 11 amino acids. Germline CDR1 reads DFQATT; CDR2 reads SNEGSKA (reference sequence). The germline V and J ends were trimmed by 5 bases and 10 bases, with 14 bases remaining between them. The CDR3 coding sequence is TGCAGTGCTCCGTCCGGGCCCCGAGCTTTCTTT. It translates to CSAPSGPRAFF.

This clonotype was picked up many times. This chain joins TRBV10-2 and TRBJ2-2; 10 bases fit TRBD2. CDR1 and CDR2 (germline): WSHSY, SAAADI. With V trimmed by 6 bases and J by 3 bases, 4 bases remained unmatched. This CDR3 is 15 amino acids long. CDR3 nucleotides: TGCGCCAGCAGGGGAAGCGGGAGGGACACCGGGGAGCTGTTTTTT. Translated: CASRGSGRDTGELFF.

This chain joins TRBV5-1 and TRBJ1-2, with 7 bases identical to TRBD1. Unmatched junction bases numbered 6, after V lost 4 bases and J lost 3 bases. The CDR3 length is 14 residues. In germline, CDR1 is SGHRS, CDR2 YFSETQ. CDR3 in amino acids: CASSGGTDYYGYTF. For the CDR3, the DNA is TGCGCCAGCAGCGGAGGGACAGACTACTATGGCTACACCTTC.

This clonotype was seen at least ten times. The CDR3 DNA reads TGTGCCAGCAGCGTTGGAAGAGCGGGGGGGCTATGGGAGACCCAGTACTTC. As protein: CASSVGRAGGLWETQYF. The gene calls are TRBV5-4 and TRBJ2-5, with TRBD2 identical over 10 bases. Losses at the gene ends were 4 bases for V and 5 bases for J; bases not matched to a gene: 14. The CDR3 covers 17 residues. Germline CDR1 is SGHNT and CDR2 is YYREEE (reference sequence).

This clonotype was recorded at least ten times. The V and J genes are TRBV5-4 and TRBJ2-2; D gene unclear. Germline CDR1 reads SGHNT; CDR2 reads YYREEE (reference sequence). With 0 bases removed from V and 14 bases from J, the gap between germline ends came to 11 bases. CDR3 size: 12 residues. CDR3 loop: CASSLGDTFLFF. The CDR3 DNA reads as TGTGCCAGCAGCTTGGGAGACACGTTTCTGTTTTTT.

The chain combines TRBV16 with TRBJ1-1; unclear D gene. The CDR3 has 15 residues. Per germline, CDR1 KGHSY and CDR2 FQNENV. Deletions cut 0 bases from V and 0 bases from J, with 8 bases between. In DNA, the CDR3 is TGTGCCAGCAGCCAATCAACAGTTATGAACACTGAAGCTTTCTTT. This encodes CASSQSTVMNTEAFF.